The T cell receptor (beta chain) described here comes from a study of tumor-infiltrating lymphocytes in localized non-small cell lung cancer. The V end lost 4 bases, the J end lost 5 bases, and 12 bases lay between the germline ends. This CDR3 region has 14 residues. Germline values: CDR1 MGHRA, CDR2 YSYEKL. Sequencing used immunoSEQ multiplex PCR; TCRdb keeps in-frame clones, though not all of them. This sample carries approximately 3,000 clones, roughly 45% of them seen once, and the ten largest clones take roughly a fifth. This chain joins TRBV4-1 and TRBJ2-1; D uncertain. The sequence came from a human donor with non-small cell lung cancer. The sample consisted of uninvolved lung tissue not adjacent to the tumor. CDR3 bases: TGCGCCAGCAGCCGAAGAGTAACCGACAATGAGCAGTTCTTC. This translates into CASSRRVTDNEQFF.